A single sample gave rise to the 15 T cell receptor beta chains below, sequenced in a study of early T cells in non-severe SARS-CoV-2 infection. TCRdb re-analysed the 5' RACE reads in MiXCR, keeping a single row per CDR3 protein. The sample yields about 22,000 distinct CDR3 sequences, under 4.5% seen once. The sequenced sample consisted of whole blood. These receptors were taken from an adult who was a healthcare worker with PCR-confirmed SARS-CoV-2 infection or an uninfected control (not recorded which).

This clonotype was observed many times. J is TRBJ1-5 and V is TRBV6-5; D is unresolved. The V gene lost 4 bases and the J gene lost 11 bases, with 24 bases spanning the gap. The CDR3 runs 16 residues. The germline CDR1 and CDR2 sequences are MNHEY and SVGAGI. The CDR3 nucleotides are TGTGCCAGCAGTTCCATTACCGCCGGGCAGATCATGGCCCAGCATTTT. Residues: CASSSITAGQIMAQHF.

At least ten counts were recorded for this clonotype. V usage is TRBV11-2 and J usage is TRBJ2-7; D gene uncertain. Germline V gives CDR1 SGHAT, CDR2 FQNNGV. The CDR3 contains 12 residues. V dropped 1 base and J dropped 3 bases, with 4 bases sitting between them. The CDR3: CASSLAGYEQYF. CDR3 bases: TGTGCCAGCAGCTTAGCAGGCTACGAGCAGTACTTC.

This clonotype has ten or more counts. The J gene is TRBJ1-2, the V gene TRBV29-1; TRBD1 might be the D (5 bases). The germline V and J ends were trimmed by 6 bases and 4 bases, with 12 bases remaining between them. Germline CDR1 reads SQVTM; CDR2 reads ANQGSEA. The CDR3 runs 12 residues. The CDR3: CSVQQALYGYTF. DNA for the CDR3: TGCAGCGTCCAACAGGCCCTCTATGGCTACACCTTC.

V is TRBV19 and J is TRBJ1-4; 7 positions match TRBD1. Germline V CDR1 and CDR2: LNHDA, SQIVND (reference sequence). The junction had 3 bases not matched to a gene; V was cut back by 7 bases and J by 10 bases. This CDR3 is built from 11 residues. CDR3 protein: CASNQGGKLFF. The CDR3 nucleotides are TGTGCCAGTAACCAGGGGGGAAAACTGTTTTTT. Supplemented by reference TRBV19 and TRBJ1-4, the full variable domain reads DGGITQSPKYLFRKEGQNVTLSCEQNLNHDAMYWYRQDPGQGLRLIYYSQIVNDFQKGDIAEGYSVSREKKESFPLTVTSAQKNPTAFYLCASNQGGKLFFGSGTQLSVL.

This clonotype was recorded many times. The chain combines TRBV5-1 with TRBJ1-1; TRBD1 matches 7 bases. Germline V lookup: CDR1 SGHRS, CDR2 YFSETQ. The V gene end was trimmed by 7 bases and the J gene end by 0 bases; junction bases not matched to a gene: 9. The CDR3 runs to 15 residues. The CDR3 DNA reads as TGCGCCAGCCAAGGACAGGCCTCTCTGAACACTGAAGCTTTCTTT. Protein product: CASQGQASLNTEAFF.

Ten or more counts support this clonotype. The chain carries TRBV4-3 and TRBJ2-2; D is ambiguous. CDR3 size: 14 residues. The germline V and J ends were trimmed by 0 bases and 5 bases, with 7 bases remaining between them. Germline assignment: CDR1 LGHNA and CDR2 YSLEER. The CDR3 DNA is TGCGCCAGCAGCCAAGATTCGAGGACCGGGGAGCTGTTTTTT. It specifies CASSQDSRTGELFF.

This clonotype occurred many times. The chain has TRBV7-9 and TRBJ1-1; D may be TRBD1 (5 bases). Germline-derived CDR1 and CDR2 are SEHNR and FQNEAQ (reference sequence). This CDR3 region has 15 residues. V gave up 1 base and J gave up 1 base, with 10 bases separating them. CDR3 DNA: TGTGCCAGCAGCTTAGGTGGACACAGGAACACTGAAGCTTTCTTT. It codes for CASSLGGHRNTEAFF.

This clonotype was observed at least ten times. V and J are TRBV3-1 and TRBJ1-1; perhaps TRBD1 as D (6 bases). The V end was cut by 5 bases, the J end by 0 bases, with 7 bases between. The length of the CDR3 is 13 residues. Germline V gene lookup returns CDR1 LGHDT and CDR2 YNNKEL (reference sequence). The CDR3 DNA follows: TGTGCCAGCAGCGACAGGTTGAACACTGAAGCTTTCTTT. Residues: CASSDRLNTEAFF. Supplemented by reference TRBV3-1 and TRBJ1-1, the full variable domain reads DTAVSQTPKYLVTQMGNDKSIKCEQNLGHDTMYWYKQDSKKFLKIMFSYNNKELIINETVPNRFSPKSPDKAHLNLHINSLELGDSAVYFCASSDRLNTEAFFGQGTRLTVV.

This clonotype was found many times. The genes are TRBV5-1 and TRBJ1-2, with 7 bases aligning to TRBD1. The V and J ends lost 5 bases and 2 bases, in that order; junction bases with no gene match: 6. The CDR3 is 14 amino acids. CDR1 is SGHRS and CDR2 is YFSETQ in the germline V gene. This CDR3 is CASSYRGENYGYTF. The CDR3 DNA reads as TGCGCCAGCAGTTACAGGGGCGAAAACTATGGCTACACCTTC. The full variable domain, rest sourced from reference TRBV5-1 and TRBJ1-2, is KAGVTQTPRYLIKTRGQQVTLSCSPISGHRSVSWYQQTPGQGLQFLFEYFSETQRNKGNFPGRFSGRQFSNSRSEMNVSTLELGDSALYLCASSYRGENYGYTFGSGTRLTVV.

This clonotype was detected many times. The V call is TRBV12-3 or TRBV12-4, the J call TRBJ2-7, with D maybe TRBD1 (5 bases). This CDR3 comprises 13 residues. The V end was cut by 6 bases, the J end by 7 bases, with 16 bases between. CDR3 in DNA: TGTGCCAGCAGCCCCGACAGCGTTGGTGAGCAGTACTTC. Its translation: CASSPDSVGEQYF.

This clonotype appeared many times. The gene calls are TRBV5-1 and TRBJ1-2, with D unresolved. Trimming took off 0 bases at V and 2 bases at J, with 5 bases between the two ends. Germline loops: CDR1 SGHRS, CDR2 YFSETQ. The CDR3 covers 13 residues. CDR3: CASSLGSNYGYTF. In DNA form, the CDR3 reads TGCGCCAGCAGCTTGGGCAGCAACTATGGCTACACCTTC.

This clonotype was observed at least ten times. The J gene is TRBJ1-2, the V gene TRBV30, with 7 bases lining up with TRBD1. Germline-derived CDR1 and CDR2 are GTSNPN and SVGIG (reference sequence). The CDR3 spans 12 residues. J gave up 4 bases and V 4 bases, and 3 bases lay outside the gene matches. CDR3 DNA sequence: TGTGCCTGGACACAGGGGACCTATGGCTACACCTTC. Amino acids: CAWTQGTYGYTF.

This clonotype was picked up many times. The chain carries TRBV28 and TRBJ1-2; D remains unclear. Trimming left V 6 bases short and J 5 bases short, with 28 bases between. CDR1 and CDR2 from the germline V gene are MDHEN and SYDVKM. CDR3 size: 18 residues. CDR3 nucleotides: TGTGCCAGCAGCGCGGCGGGATCTAGAGGGCAGCATAGTTATGGCTACACCTTC. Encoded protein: CASSAAGSRGQHSYGYTF.

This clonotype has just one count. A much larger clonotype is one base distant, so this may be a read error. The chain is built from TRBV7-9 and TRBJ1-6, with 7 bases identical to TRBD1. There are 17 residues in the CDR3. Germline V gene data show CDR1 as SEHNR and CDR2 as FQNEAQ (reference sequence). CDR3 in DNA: TGTGCCAGCAGTTCACCGGGACAGAGCTCCTATAATTCACTCCTCCACTTT. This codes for CASSSPGQSSYNSLLHF.

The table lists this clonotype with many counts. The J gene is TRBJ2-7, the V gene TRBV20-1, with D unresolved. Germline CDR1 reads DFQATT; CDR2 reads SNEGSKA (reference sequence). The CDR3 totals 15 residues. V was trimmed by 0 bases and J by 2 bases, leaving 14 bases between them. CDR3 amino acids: CSARDFRFTTYEQYF. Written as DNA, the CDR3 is TGCAGTGCTAGAGATTTCAGGTTCACCACCTACGAGCAGTACTTC.